Shown below are 21 T cell receptor beta chains from a single sample sequenced in a study of immune evolution from preneoplasia to lung adenocarcinoma. Assay used: immunoSEQ multiplex PCR; TCRdb lists only in-frame clones, some missing. The sample lists 7,700 or so clones; approximately 80% were seen once. The specimen was FFPE adjacent normal lung tissue. Receptors were obtained from a person aged 65 to 85 with lung adenocarcinoma.

This clone was observed a single time. The rearrangement uses TRBV29-1 and TRBJ1-4; 9 bases are a match to TRBD1. Germline V gene data show CDR1 as SQVTM and CDR2 as ANQGSEA. CDR3 size: 15 residues. V shed 0 bases, J shed 8 bases, and the junction held 7 bases outside the gene matches. The CDR3 region is CSVEDPATGGEKLFF. DNA for the CDR3: TGCAGCGTTGAAGATCCGGCGACAGGGGGAGAAAAACTGTTTTTT.

This clone was seen a single time. The V gene is TRBV7-8, the J gene TRBJ1-5, with D unclear. Trimming took 6 bases from V and 5 from J, leaving 11 bases between them. The CDR3 length is 13 residues. Germline assignment: CDR1 SGHVS and CDR2 FQNEAQ. Here the CDR3 DNA reads TGTGCCAGCAGACCGGGAGGCGATCAGCCCCAGCATTTT. Residues: CASRPGGDQPQHF.

V usage is TRBV28 and J usage is TRBJ2-2; either TRBD1 or TRBD2 may supply D (5 bases each). With 4 bases removed from V and 7 bases from J, the gap between germline ends came to 16 bases. The CDR3 runs to 15 residues. Germline V gives CDR1 MDHEN, CDR2 SYDVKM. In DNA, the CDR3 is TGTGCCAGCAGTTCCCTACGAGGGGCGGTCGGGGAGCTGTTTTTT. Its protein is CASSSLRGAVGELFF.

Concerning this clone itself: One end of the junction is discordant with germline, which a read error may explain. This chain uses TRBV7-7 with TRBJ1-6; 7 nucleotides match TRBD1. The length of the CDR3 is 13 residues. Germline V gene data show CDR1 as SSHAT and CDR2 as FNYEAQ (reference sequence). In DNA, the CDR3 is TGTGCTAGCAGCTTGGGACAGAATTCACCCCTCCACTTT. It codes for CASSLGQNSPLHF. Full variable domain (remainder filled in from reference TRBV7-7 and TRBJ1-6): GAGVSQSPRYKVTKRGQDVTLRCDPISSHATLYWYQQALGQGPEFLTYFNYEAQPDKSGLPSDRFSAERPEGSISTLTIQRTEQRDSAMYRCASSLGQNSPLHFGNGTRLTVT.

The gene calls are TRBV11-3 and TRBJ2-7; a possible D gene is TRBD2 (5 bases). The CDR3 has 14 amino acids. Per germline, CDR1 SGHNT and CDR2 YENEEA. Trimming left V 1 base short and J 2 bases short, with 9 bases between. The CDR3 is CASSLGGYPYEQYF. DNA of the CDR3: TGTGCCAGCAGCTTAGGAGGGTATCCCTACGAGCAGTACTTC.

The rearrangement links TRBV4-1 to TRBJ2-5; no clear D gene. This CDR3 contains 14 residues. The V end lost 0 bases, the J end lost 2 bases, and 7 bases lay between the germline ends. Germline V lookup: CDR1 MGHRA, CDR2 YSYEKL. The CDR3 bases are TGCGCCAGCAGCCAAGAAGGGCAACAAGAGACCCAGTACTTC. As protein: CASSQEGQQETQYF.

Turning to this clone: At one of its ends the junction is not consistent with the germline gene, which may arise from a read error. This sequence joins TRBV11-2 and TRBJ2-2; no definite D call. The germline CDR1 and CDR2 sequences are SGHAT and FQNNGV. CDR3 size: 15 residues. The CDR3 sequence is CVSSLGLADTGELFF. The CDR3, as DNA: TGTGTCAGCTCCTTAGGGTTGGCCGACACCGGGGAGCTGTTTTTT. Looking up the rest from reference TRBV11-2 and TRBJ2-2 gives the full variable domain: EAGVAQSPRYKIIEKRQSVAFWCNPISGHATLYWYQQILGQGPKLLIQFQNNGVVDDSQLPKDRFSAERLKGVDSTLKIQPAKLEDSAVYLCVSSLGLADTGELFFGEGSRLTVL.

The genes are TRBV18 and TRBJ2-5; no clear D. The CDR3 contains 13 residues. V was trimmed by 5 bases and J by 2 bases, leaving 9 bases between them. Per the germline V gene, CDR1 is KGHSH and CDR2 is LQKENI. CDR3 coding DNA: TGTGCCAGCTCATTGACGGAGCAAGAGACCCAGTACTTC. It encodes CASSLTEQETQYF. Variable domain in full (rest from reference TRBV18 and TRBJ2-5): NAGVMQNPRHLVRRRGQEARLRCSPMKGHSHVYWYRQLPEEGLKFMVYLQKENIIDESGMPKERFSAEFPKEGPSILRIQQVVRGDSAAYFCASSLTEQETQYFGPGTRLLVL.

This clone appeared once. The genes are TRBV6-5 and TRBJ1-4, with a tentative D call TRBD1 (6 bases). The germline V gene has CDR1 MNHEY and CDR2 SVGAGI. The CDR3 is made up of 14 amino acids. The germline V and J ends were trimmed by 4 bases and 8 bases, with 14 bases remaining between them. CDR3 in DNA: TGTGCCAGCAGTTGGTACAGGGAGGGCGAAAAACTGTTTTTT. Translating it yields CASSWYREGEKLFF.

The chain links TRBV15 to TRBJ1-5; 12 bases fit TRBD1. The CDR3 consists of 16 residues. Trimming removed 8 bases from V and 7 bases from J; junction bases left unmatched: 12. Germline V lookup: CDR1 LNHNV, CDR2 YYDKDF (reference sequence). CDR3 sequence reads: CATASGTGGFRQPQHF. CDR3 coding DNA: TGTGCCACCGCGTCAGGGACAGGGGGCTTCAGGCAGCCCCAGCATTTT.

The chain links TRBV28 to TRBJ2-3; 13 bases match TRBD2. Losses at the gene ends were 8 bases for V and 0 bases for J; bases not matched to a gene: 5. The germline CDR1 and CDR2 sequences are MDHEN and SYDVKM. The CDR3 length is 16 residues. DNA for the CDR3: TGTGCCAGCGGACTAGCGGGGGCCTCTAGCACAGATACGCAGTATTTT. Its protein product is CASGLAGASSTDTQYF.

The chain combines TRBV19 with TRBJ2-2; D is possibly TRBD2 (5 bases). Trimming removed 9 bases from V and 5 bases from J, with 22 bases in between. The CDR3 has 16 residues. Germline V gene sequence: CDR1 LNHDA, CDR2 SQIVND (reference sequence). For the CDR3, the DNA is TGTGCCAGCCTGAGGGATGACTCGGCGCATACCGGGGAGCTGTTTTTT. Residues: CASLRDDSAHTGELFF.

This chain uses TRBV11-3 with TRBJ2-7; maybe TRBD2 (6 bases). Germline CDR1 and CDR2: SGHNT and YENEEA. The CDR3 consists of 12 residues. The V end lost 5 bases, the J end lost 5 bases, and 10 bases lay between the germline ends. The CDR3 region has the DNA TGTGCCAGCAGCCTCCGGACTAACGAGCAGTACTTC. Translated: CASSLRTNEQYF.

This clone was seen more than once but under ten times. This chain uses TRBV10-3 with TRBJ2-7; D may be TRBD1 (6 bases). This CDR3 contains 15 residues. CDR1 is ENHRY and CDR2 is SYGVKD in the germline V gene. The germline V and J ends were trimmed by 0 bases and 4 bases, with 13 bases remaining between them. CDR3 in amino acids: CAISESRDKVYEQYF. CDR3 coding DNA: TGTGCCATCAGTGAGTCCCGGGACAAAGTTTACGAGCAGTACTTC.

The chain recombines TRBV5-6 with TRBJ2-1; D perhaps matches TRBD2 (8 bases). The CDR3 extends over 11 amino acids. CDR1 SGHDT and CDR2 YYEEEE come from the germline V gene. Trimming left V 6 bases short and J 15 bases short, with 16 bases between. In DNA form, the CDR3 reads TGTGCCAGCATCGGTAGCGGGACAGTGTTCTTC. Translation gives CASIGSGTVFF.

The CDR3 nucleotides read TGCAGCGCAAGGACGGGCACCTACGAGCAGTACTTC. Translated: CSARTGTYEQYF. The chain links TRBV29-1 to TRBJ2-7, with unresolved D. The CDR3 has 12 amino acids. The ends were cut back, 7 bases at V and 2 bases at J, with 12 bases in the middle. Looked up from germline, CDR1 is SQVTM and CDR2 is ANQGSEA.

V gene TRBV6-5 combines with J gene TRBJ1-3, with D hard to call. Deletions cut 5 bases from V and 0 bases from J, with 8 bases between. The germline V gene has CDR1 MNHEY and CDR2 SVGAGI. The CDR3 totals 14 residues. The chain's CDR3 is CASSAAGSGNTIYF. The CDR3 coding sequence is TGTGCCAGCAGTGCCGCGGGCTCTGGAAACACCATATATTTT.

This chain connects TRBV10-3 to TRBJ1-2; D is uncertain. The V gene's germline CDR1 is ENHRY and CDR2 SYGVKD. V lost 0 bases and J 8 bases, leaving 19 bases between the germline ends. The CDR3 totals 16 residues. The CDR3: CAISESRRHRTGGYTF. DNA for the CDR3: TGTGCCATCAGTGAGTCGCGGAGACACCGAACCGGGGGCTACACCTTC.

The V and J genes are TRBV19 and TRBJ1-5; unclear D gene. CDR1 is LNHDA, CDR2 SQIVND, per germline (reference sequence). V lost 3 bases to trimming and J lost 4 bases, with 10 bases between them. This CDR3 contains 14 residues. The CDR3 sequence is CASSMSHGNQPQHF. Written as DNA, the CDR3 is TGTGCCAGTAGTATGAGCCATGGGAATCAGCCCCAGCATTTT.

The table lists this clone with a few counts. The chain combines TRBV11-2 with TRBJ1-2, with D perhaps TRBD1 (6 bases). Trimming shortened V by 4 bases and J by 4 bases, and 13 bases separated the two germline ends. Germline V gene sequence: CDR1 SGHAT, CDR2 FQNNGV. CDR3 size: 14 residues. CDR3 loop: CASSSSSTGYGYTF. In nucleotides, the CDR3 is TGTGCCAGCAGCTCAAGCTCGACAGGCTATGGCTACACCTTC.

The chain uses TRBV2 and TRBJ2-6; no clear D gene. The CDR3 spans 14 residues. Germline assignment: CDR1 SNHLY and CDR2 FYNNEI. V lost 6 bases to trimming and J lost 1 base, with 7 bases between them. The CDR3 nucleotides read TGTGCCAGCAGCGAATTTTCTGGGGCCAACGTCCTGACTTTC. Its protein product is CASSEFSGANVLTF.